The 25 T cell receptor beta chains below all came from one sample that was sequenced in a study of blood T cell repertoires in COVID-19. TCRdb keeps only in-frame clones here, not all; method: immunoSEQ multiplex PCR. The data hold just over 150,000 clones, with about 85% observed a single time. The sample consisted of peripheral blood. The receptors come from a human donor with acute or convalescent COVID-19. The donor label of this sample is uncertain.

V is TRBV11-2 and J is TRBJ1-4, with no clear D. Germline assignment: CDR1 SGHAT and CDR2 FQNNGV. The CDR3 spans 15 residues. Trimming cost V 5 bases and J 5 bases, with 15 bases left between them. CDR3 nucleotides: TGTGCCAGCAGCCTCCTGGCGGTTACAAATGAAAAACTGTTTTTT. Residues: CASSLLAVTNEKLFF.

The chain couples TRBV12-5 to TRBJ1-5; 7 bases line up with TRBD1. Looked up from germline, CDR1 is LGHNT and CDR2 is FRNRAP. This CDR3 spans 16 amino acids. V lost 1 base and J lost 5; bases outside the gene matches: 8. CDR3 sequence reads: CASGLGDRAGDQPQHF. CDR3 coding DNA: TGTGCTAGTGGTTTGGGAGACAGGGCTGGGGATCAGCCCCAGCATTTT.

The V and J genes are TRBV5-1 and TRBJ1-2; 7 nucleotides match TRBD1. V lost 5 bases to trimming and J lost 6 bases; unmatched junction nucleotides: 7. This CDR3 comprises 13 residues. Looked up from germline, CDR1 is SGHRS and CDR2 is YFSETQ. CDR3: CASRSQQGHGYTF. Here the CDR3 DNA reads TGCGCCAGCAGATCTCAACAGGGGCATGGCTACACCTTC.

CDR3 DNA: TGCGCCAGCAGCCAAGAGGGCCGAATCTCTGGGGCCAACGTCCTGACTTTC. This translates into CASSQEGRISGANVLTF. The rearrangement joins TRBV4-3 to TRBJ2-6; D is ambiguous. CDR3 length equals 17 residues. V was cut by 0 bases and J by 0 bases, with 9 bases left in between. Looked up from germline, CDR1 is LGHNA and CDR2 is YSLEER.

This CDR3 reads CASSPAGQEGNYGYTF. For the CDR3, the DNA is TGTGCCAGCAGCCCAGCCGGACAGGAGGGTAACTATGGCTACACCTTC. This sequence joins TRBV5-4 and TRBJ1-2; 7 nucleotides line up with TRBD1. Germline V CDR1 and CDR2: SGHNT, YYREEE (reference sequence). The CDR3 has 16 amino acids. The V gene end was trimmed by 4 bases and the J gene end by 1 base; junction bases not matched to a gene: 10.

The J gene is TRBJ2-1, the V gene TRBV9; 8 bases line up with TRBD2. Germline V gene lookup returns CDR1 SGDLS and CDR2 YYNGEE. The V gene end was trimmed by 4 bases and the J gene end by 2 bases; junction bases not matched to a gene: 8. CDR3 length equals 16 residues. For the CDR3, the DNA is TGTGCCAGCAGCCGAGGGGCGGGGGGCACCTACAATGAGCAGTTCTTC. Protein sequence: CASSRGAGGTYNEQFF.

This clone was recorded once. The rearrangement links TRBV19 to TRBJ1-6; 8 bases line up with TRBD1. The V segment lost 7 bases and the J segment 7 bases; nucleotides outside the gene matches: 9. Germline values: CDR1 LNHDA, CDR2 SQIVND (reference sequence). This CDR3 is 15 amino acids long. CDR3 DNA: TGTGCCAGTACCTCCTGGACAGGGAAAAATTCACCCCTCCACTTT. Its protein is CASTSWTGKNSPLHF.

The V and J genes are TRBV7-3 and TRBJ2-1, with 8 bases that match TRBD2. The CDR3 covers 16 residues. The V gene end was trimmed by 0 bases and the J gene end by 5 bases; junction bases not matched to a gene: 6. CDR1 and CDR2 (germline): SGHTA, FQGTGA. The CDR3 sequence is CASSLTTAGVNNEQFF. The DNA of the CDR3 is TGTGCCAGCAGCTTAACGACAGCGGGGGTTAACAATGAGCAGTTCTTC.

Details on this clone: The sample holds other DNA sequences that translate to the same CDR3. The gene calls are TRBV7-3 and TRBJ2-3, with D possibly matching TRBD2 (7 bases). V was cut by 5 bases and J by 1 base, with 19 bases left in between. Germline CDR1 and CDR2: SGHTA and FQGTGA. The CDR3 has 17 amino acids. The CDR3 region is CASSRGWRGGGTDTQYF. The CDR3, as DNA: TGTGCCAGCAGCCGAGGCTGGAGGGGGGGAGGCACAGATACGCAGTATTTT.

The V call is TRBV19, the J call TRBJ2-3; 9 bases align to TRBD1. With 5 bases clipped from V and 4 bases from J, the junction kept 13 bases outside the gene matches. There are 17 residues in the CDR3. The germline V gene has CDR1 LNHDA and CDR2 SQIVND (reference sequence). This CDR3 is CASSVGGYRGRADTQYF. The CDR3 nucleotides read TGTGCCAGTAGTGTGGGGGGCTACAGGGGGCGGGCAGATACGCAGTATTTT.

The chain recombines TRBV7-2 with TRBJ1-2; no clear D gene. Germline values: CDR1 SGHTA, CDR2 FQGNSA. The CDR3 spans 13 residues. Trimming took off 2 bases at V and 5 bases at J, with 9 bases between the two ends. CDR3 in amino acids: CASSLPQAYGYTF. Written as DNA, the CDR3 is TGTGCCAGCAGCTTACCCCAGGCTTATGGCTACACCTTC.

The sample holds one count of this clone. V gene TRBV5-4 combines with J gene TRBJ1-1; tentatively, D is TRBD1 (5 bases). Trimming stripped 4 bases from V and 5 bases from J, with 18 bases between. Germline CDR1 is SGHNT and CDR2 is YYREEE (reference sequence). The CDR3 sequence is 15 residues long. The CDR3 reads CASSPGGGWGTEAFF. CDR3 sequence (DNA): TGTGCCAGCAGCCCCGGGGGGGGGTGGGGGACTGAAGCTTTCTTT. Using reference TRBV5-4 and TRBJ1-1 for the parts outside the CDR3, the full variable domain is ETGVTQSPTHLIKTRGQQVTLRCSSQSGHNTVSWYQQALGQGPQFIFQYYREEENGRGNFPPRFSGLQFPNYSSELNVNALELDDSALYLCASSPGGGWGTEAFFGQGTRLTVV.

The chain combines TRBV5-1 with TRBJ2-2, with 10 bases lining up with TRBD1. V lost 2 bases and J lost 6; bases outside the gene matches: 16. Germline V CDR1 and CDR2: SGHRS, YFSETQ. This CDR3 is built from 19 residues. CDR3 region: CASSFFPRGTGDQAGELFF. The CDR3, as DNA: TGCGCCAGCAGCTTTTTTCCCCGAGGGACAGGGGATCAAGCCGGGGAGCTGTTTTTT.

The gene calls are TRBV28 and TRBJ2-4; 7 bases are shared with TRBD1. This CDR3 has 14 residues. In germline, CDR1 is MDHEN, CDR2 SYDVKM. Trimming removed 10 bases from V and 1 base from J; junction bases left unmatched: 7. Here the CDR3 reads CAILSRGAKNIQYF. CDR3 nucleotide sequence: TGTGCCATCTTAAGCAGGGGGGCCAAAAACATTCAGTACTTC.

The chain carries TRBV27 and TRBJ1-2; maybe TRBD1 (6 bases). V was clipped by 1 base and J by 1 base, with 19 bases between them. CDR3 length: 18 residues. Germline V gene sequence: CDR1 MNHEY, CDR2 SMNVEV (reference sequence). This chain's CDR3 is CASSLFGSGASINYGYTF. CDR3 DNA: TGTGCCAGCAGTTTATTCGGGTCAGGGGCTTCGATTAACTATGGCTACACCTTC.

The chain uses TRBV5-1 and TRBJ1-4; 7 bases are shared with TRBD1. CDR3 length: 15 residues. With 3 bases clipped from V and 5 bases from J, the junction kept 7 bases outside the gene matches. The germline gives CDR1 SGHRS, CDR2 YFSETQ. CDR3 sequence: CASSSAGTVNEKLFF. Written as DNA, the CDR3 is TGCGCCAGCAGCTCGGCCGGGACAGTAAATGAAAAACTGTTTTTT.

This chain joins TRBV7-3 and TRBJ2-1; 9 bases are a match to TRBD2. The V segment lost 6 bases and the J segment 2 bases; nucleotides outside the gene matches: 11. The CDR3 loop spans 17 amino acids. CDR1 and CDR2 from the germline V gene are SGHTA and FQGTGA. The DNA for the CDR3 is TGTGCCAGCAGTATACTGGGCGGGGGGGCCCCCTACAATGAGCAGTTCTTC. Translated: CASSILGGGAPYNEQFF.

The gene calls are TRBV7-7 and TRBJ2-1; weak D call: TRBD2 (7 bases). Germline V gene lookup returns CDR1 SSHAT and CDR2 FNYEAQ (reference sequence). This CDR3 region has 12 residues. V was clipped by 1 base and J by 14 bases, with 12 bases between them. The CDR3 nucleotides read TGTGCCAGCAGCTTAGGGGGGGGGCCTAAGTTCTTC. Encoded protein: CASSLGGGPKFF.

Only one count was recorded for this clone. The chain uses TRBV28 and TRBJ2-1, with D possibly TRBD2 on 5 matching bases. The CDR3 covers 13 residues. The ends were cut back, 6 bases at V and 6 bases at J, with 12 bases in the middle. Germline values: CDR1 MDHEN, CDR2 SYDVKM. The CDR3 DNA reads TGTGCCAGCAGCTCTATCCGGGGCAATGAGCAGTTCTTC. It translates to CASSSIRGNEQFF.

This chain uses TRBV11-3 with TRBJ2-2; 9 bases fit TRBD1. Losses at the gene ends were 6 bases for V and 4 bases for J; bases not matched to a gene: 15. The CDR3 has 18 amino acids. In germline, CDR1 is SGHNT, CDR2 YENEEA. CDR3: CASSEGIGTGKFTGELFF. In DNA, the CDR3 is TGTGCCAGCAGTGAAGGGATCGGGACAGGGAAGTTCACCGGGGAGCTGTTTTTT. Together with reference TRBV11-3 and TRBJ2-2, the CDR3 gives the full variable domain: EAGVVQSPRYKIIEKKQPVAFWCNPISGHNTLYWYLQNLGQGPELLIRYENEEAVDDSQLPKDRFSAERLKGVDSTLKIQPAELGDSAVYLCASSEGIGTGKFTGELFFGEGSRLTVL.

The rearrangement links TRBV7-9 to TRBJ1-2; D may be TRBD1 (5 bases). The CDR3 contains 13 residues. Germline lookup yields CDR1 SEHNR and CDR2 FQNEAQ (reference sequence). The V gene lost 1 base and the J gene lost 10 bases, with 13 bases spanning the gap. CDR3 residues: CASSLVVARDYTF. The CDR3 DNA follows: TGTGCCAGCAGCTTAGTCGTGGCCAGGGACTACACCTTC. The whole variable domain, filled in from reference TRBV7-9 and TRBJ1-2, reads DTGVSQNPRHKITKRGQNVTFRCDPISEHNRLYWYRQTLGQGPEFLTYFQNEAQLEKSRLLSDRFSAERPKGSFSTLEIQRTEQGDSAMYLCASSLVVARDYTFGSGTRLTVV.

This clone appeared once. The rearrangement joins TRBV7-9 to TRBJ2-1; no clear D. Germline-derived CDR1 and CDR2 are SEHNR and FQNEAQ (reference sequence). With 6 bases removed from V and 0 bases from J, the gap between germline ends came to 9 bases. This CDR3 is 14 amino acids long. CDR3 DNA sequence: TGTGCCAGCAGTCGTGGCGGCTCCTACAATGAGCAGTTCTTC. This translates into CASSRGGSYNEQFF.

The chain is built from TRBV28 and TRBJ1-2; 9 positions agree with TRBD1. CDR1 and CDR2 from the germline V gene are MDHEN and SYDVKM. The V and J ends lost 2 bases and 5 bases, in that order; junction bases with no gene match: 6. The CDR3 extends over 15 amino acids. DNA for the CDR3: TGTGCCAGCAGTTTACCCGGGACAGGGAGTTATGGCTACACCTTC. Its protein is CASSLPGTGSYGYTF.

CDR3 in DNA: TGTGCCAGCAGCCAAGAGTACGGGGGGGCCTACGAGCAGTACTTC. Translation: CASSQEYGGAYEQYF. The chain combines TRBV3-1 (or the pseudogene TRBV3-2) with TRBJ2-7; TRBD2 matches 8 bases. The CDR3 totals 15 residues. Germline V gene sequence: CDR1 LGHDT, CDR2 YNNKEL (reference sequence). V gave up 0 bases and J gave up 2 bases; unmatched junction bases: 3.

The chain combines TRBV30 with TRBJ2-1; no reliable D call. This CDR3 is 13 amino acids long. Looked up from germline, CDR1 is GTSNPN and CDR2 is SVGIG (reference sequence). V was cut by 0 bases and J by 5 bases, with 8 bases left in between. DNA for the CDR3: TGTGCCTGGAGTGTAGGAGTTAACAATGAGCAGTTCTTC. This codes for CAWSVGVNNEQFF.